A selection of T cell receptor beta chains follows, all from one sample in a study of T cell changes during pregnancy in multiple sclerosis. The assay was immunoSEQ multiplex PCR, and TCRdb's table has in-frame clones only and misses some. The table records about 36,000 clones, roughly 91% of them present only once. The specimen was CD4+ T cells from peripheral blood mononuclear cells, collected in the second trimester of pregnancy. Receptor source: a female donor in good health, enrolled as a control in a pregnancy study. Both conserved end residues are part of each CDR3. The order of the fields is D gene, V gene, J gene, clone size, CDR3 protein, CDR3 DNA. D genes are given only for firm matches. Part of the rows lack a size; the others show once, few, many or a class for expanded clones.

d_call: .
v_call: TRBV6-5
j_call: TRBJ1-5
clone_size: .
cdr3_aa: CASSYSYRNQPQHF
cdr3_nt: TGTGCCAGCAGTTACTCCTACAGGAATCAGCCCCAGCATTTT

d_call: .
v_call: TRBV12-5
j_call: TRBJ2-7
clone_size: .
cdr3_aa: CASERWDGTTRDEQYF
cdr3_nt: TGTGCTAGTGAGAGATGGGATGGAACCACTAGAGACGAGCAGTACTTC

d_call: TRBD1
v_call: TRBV28
j_call: TRBJ2-7
clone_size: .
cdr3_aa: CASSLPTGTGSYEQYF
cdr3_nt: TGTGCCAGCAGTTTACCCACCGGGACAGGGTCCTACGAGCAGTACTTC

d_call: .
v_call: TRBV10-3
j_call: TRBJ1-1
clone_size: .
cdr3_aa: CAINGGETEAFF
cdr3_nt: TGTGCCATCAATGGAGGGGAAACTGAAGCTTTCTTT

d_call: .
v_call: TRBV11-3
j_call: TRBJ2-1
clone_size: .
cdr3_aa: CASSSRLGDNEQFF
cdr3_nt: TGTGCCAGCAGCTCTAGACTAGGGGACAATGAGCAGTTCTTC

d_call: .
v_call: TRBV6-6
j_call: TRBJ1-1
clone_size: .
cdr3_aa: CASSYRGGDTEAFF
cdr3_nt: TGTGCCAGCAGTTACAGGGGTGGGGACACTGAAGCTTTCTTT

d_call: .
v_call: TRBV2
j_call: TRBJ1-4
clone_size: .
cdr3_aa: CASSLIQWEKLFF
cdr3_nt: TGTGCCAGCAGTTTGATACAGTGGGAAAAACTGTTTTTT

d_call: TRBD1
v_call: TRBV7-8
j_call: TRBJ2-2
clone_size: .
cdr3_aa: CASGDRGNSDSYSTGELFF
cdr3_nt: TGTGCCAGCGGTGACAGGGGGAACTCTGATTCTTATTCCACCGGGGAGCTGTTTTTT

d_call: .
v_call: TRBV5-1
j_call: TRBJ1-2
clone_size: .
cdr3_aa: CASSFGQYGYTF
cdr3_nt: TGCGCCAGCAGCTTCGGACAGTATGGCTACACCTTC

d_call: .
v_call: TRBV28
j_call: TRBJ1-5
clone_size: once
cdr3_aa: CASSDPRRGNQPQHF
cdr3_nt: TGTGCCAGCAGTGACCCGCGGAGGGGCAATCAGCCCCAGCATTTT

d_call: .
v_call: TRBV13
j_call: TRBJ2-3
clone_size: .
cdr3_aa: CASRDRLSSTDTQYF
cdr3_nt: TGTGCCAGCAGAGACAGGCTCTCTAGCACAGATACGCAGTATTTT

d_call: .
v_call: TRBV9
j_call: TRBJ1-5
clone_size: .
cdr3_aa: CASSVEGSPNQPQHF
cdr3_nt: TGTGCCAGCAGCGTAGAGGGGTCTCCCAATCAGCCCCAGCATTTT

d_call: .
v_call: TRBV6-5
j_call: TRBJ1-5
clone_size: .
cdr3_aa: CASSAQGVDQPQHF
cdr3_nt: TGTGCCAGCAGCGCACAGGGTGTCGATCAGCCCCAGCATTTT

d_call: .
v_call: TRBV7-3
j_call: TRBJ1-5
clone_size: .
cdr3_aa: CASSLSPNQPQHF
cdr3_nt: TGTGCCAGCAGCTTGAGCCCTAATCAGCCCCAGCATTTT